The 16 T cell receptor beta chains listed next were all sequenced from one sample in a study of T cell responses to AZD1222 COVID-19 vaccine. TCRdb's table, derived via immunoSEQ multiplex PCR, lists solely in-frame clones and lacks some. The data show 100,000 to 130,000 clones, with roughly 90% seen just once and around 4.4% held by the top ten. The sample consisted of peripheral blood, taken on day 0 of AZD1222 vaccination. These receptors originate from an adult in good health.

In its sample, this clone was seen once. This rearrangement joins TRBV6-2 or TRBV6-3 to TRBJ2-7; tentatively, D is TRBD2 (6 bases). The CDR3 is made up of 12 amino acids. Trimming pared 2 bases from V and 6 bases from J, leaving 8 bases between. Germline CDR1 MNHEY, CDR2 SVGEGT. CDR3 in amino acids: CASSYGTVEQYF. The CDR3 DNA reads as TGTGCCAGCAGTTACGGGACTGTCGAGCAGTACTTC.

This chain connects TRBV7-3 to TRBJ1-3; D remains unclear. V was trimmed by 0 bases and J by 4 bases, leaving 7 bases between them. CDR1 SGHTA and CDR2 FQGTGA come from the germline V gene. This CDR3 region has 14 residues. The CDR3 reads CASSLTGRGNTIYF. As DNA, the CDR3 is TGTGCCAGCAGCTTAACAGGGCGCGGAAACACCATATATTTT.

This chain uses TRBV19 with TRBJ2-1, with 9 bases fitting TRBD2. Germline V gene data show CDR1 as LNHDA and CDR2 as SQIVND (reference sequence). This CDR3 comprises 13 residues. The ends lost 7 bases at V and 6 bases at J; junction bases unmatched: 4. The CDR3, as DNA: TGTGCCAGTACTGGCGGGAGGGCCAATGAGCAGTTCTTC. It translates to CASTGGRANEQFF.

In this sample, this clone turned up once. At one end, the junction sequence differs from germline, possibly due to a read error. The V call is TRBV5-1, the J call TRBJ2-2, with 12 bases lining up with TRBD1. CDR1 is SGHRS, CDR2 YFSETQ, per germline. This CDR3 has 16 amino acids. CDR3 nucleotides: TGCGCCCGCAGCCGACTCGGGACAGGGGGCTCCGGGGAGCTGTTTTTT. This encodes CARSRLGTGGSGELFF.

This chain links TRBV30 with TRBJ1-5, with D possibly TRBD1 on 6 matching bases. This CDR3 region has 14 residues. Per germline, CDR1 GTSNPN and CDR2 SVGIG (reference sequence). Trimming pared 0 bases from V and 7 bases from J, leaving 13 bases between. CDR3 bases: TGTGCCTGGAGTGTTTTACAGGGTATCCAGCCCCAGCATTTT. Amino acid sequence: CAWSVLQGIQPQHF. Using reference TRBV30 and TRBJ1-5 for the parts outside the CDR3, the full variable domain is SQTIHQWPATLVQPVGSPLSLECTVEGTSNPNLYWYRQAAGRGLQLLFYSVGIGQISSEVPQNLSASRPQDRQFILSSKKLLLSDSGFYLCAWSVLQGIQPQHFGDGTRLSIL.

This chain joins TRBV6-2 or TRBV6-3 and TRBJ1-2, with D possibly being TRBD1 (5 bases). Germline V lookup: CDR1 MNHEY, CDR2 SVGEGT. CDR3 size: 15 residues. V lost 2 bases and J lost 1, with 11 bases in between. The CDR3 region has the DNA TGTGCCAGCAGTTACGTCGGCAGGGATAACTATGGCTACACCTTC. This translates into CASSYVGRDNYGYTF.

DNA of the CDR3: TGCAGCGTCGCTGGGACTAGCGGGAGGGGGGATACGCAGTATTTT. This sequence encodes CSVAGTSGRGDTQYF. V usage is TRBV29-1 and J usage is TRBJ2-3; 16 positions agree with TRBD2. With 6 bases clipped from V and 6 bases from J, the junction kept 6 bases outside the gene matches. The CDR3 has 15 amino acids. Germline-derived CDR1 and CDR2 are SQVTM and ANQGSEA.

This clone was counted only a few times. The chain couples TRBV5-8 to TRBJ1-4; D gene ambiguous. The CDR3 runs to 15 residues. Per germline, CDR1 SGHTS and CDR2 YDEGEE. With 6 bases removed from V and 4 bases from J, the gap between germline ends came to 16 bases. CDR3 region: CASTPISRNNEKLFF. The CDR3 nucleotides read TGTGCCAGCACCCCCATAAGTAGGAATAATGAAAAACTGTTTTTT.

V usage is TRBV11-2 and J usage is TRBJ2-3; 8 nucleotides agree with TRBD2. There are 15 residues in the CDR3. Looked up from germline, CDR1 is SGHAT and CDR2 is FQNNGV. V gave up 1 base and J gave up 5 bases; unmatched junction bases: 5. CDR3 bases: TGTGCCAGCAGCTTAGTCGGGAGGGCCTTAGATACGCAGTATTTT. It encodes CASSLVGRALDTQYF. Full variable domain (outside the CDR3, taken from reference TRBV11-2 and TRBJ2-3): EAGVAQSPRYKIIEKRQSVAFWCNPISGHATLYWYQQILGQGPKLLIQFQNNGVVDDSQLPKDRFSAERLKGVDSTLKIQPAKLEDSAVYLCASSLVGRALDTQYFGPGTRLTVL.

This clone was found once. The rearrangement uses TRBV20-1 and TRBJ2-1; D is ambiguous. The CDR3 extends over 9 amino acids. Germline-derived CDR1 and CDR2 are DFQATT and SNEGSKA (reference sequence). The CDR3 coding sequence is TGCGCAGTCGGAAATAAGGAGTTCTTC. Its translation: CAVGNKEFF.

The chain has TRBV7-2 and TRBJ1-1; 7 nucleotides line up with TRBD1. This CDR3 contains 16 residues. V lost 5 bases, J lost 6 bases, and 15 bases stayed unmatched. CDR1 and CDR2 (germline): SGHTA, FQGNSA. CDR3 DNA sequence: TGTGCCAGCAGCGCCCGCCCGCAAACAGGGGTACCTGAAGCTTTCTTT. Protein: CASSARPQTGVPEAFF.

This chain connects TRBV11-3 to TRBJ1-1; D is ambiguous. V dropped 5 bases and J dropped 1 base, with 5 bases sitting between them. The CDR3 spans 12 residues. Germline CDR1 SGHNT, CDR2 YENEEA. CDR3: CASSHPNTEAFF. DNA for the CDR3: TGTGCCAGCAGCCACCCGAACACTGAAGCTTTCTTT.

The chain employs TRBV6-4 and TRBJ1-2; D not certain. Germline V gene sequence: CDR1 MRHNA, CDR2 SNTAGT. V lost 0 bases and J 5 bases, leaving 13 bases between the germline ends. The CDR3 spans 15 residues. The CDR3 loop is CASSDSSKKGYGYTF. The DNA for the CDR3 is TGTGCCAGCAGTGACTCTTCTAAGAAAGGGTATGGCTACACCTTC.

This clone was seen more than once but under ten times. The genes are TRBV6-2 or TRBV6-3 and TRBJ2-3; possibly TRBD2 for D (6 bases). This CDR3 region has 15 residues. Trimming removed 7 bases from V and 4 bases from J, with 18 bases in between. The germline gives CDR1 MNHEY, CDR2 SVGEGT. CDR3 in DNA: TGTGCCAGCACCCCGGGACTCCTAGGTGCAGATACGCAGTATTTT. It specifies CASTPGLLGADTQYF.

The V and J genes are TRBV18 and TRBJ2-3; a weak D match, TRBD2 (6 bases). The CDR3 is made up of 15 amino acids. V lost 3 bases, J lost 3 bases, and 13 bases lay in between. Germline loops: CDR1 KGHSH, CDR2 LQKENI. In DNA form, the CDR3 reads TGTGCCAGCTCACCTTACCGGGAGTCGACAGATACGCAGTATTTT. Translated: CASSPYRESTDTQYF.

This rearrangement joins TRBV4-1 to TRBJ1-5; D is undetermined. Germline loops: CDR1 MGHRA, CDR2 YSYEKL. This CDR3 is 14 amino acids long. Trimming left V 0 bases short and J 6 bases short, with 9 bases between. The CDR3, as DNA: TGCGCCAGCAGCCAAGAGGCAGATGGTCAGCCCCAGCATTTT. Translating it yields CASSQEADGQPQHF.